These T cell receptor beta chains were read from a single sample in a study of beta chain features in type 1 diabetes. Measured with immunoSEQ multiplex PCR; TCRdb has only the in-frame clones, and not every one. This table holds a few hundred thousand clones, 27% found once. The sample taken for sequencing was central memory CD4+ T cells from blood. All receptors come from a man aged 30 to 39 in good health. CDR3s include the opening cysteine and the closing phenylalanine or tryptophan. A D gene is named only where the DNA matches it firmly. For some rows the clone size is stated as once, few or many, or as a class when expanded; others skip it.

j_call v_call d_call clone_size cdr3_aa cdr3_nt
TRBJ1-2 TRBV13 NA NA CASRPVHTDNYGYTF TGTGCCAGCAGACCGGTACATACAGATAACTATGGCTACACCTTC
TRBJ2-5 TRBV7-9 TRBD1 many CASSLAGTGGETQYF TGTGCCAGCAGCTTAGCAGGGACAGGGGGAGAGACCCAGTACTTC
TRBJ1-3 TRBV2 NA few CASSPEGVPSGNTIYF TGTGCCAGCAGTCCAGAGGGGGTACCCTCTGGAAACACCATATATTTT
TRBJ2-1 TRBV5-1 TRBD1 NA CASSRTTGDGFHNEQFF TGCGCCAGCAGCAGGACGACAGGGGACGGTTTCCACAATGAGCAGTTCTTC
TRBJ2-3 TRBV2 NA few CASSESRGWAQYF TGTGCCAGCAGTGAATCTAGGGGTTGGGCGCAGTATTTT
TRBJ2-5 TRBV11-2 TRBD1 NA CASSFRGQPQETQYF TGTGCCAGCAGCTTCCGGGGACAGCCACAAGAGACCCAGTACTTC
TRBJ2-1 TRBV10-3 TRBD2 NA CAIRMTSGSHEQFF TGTGCCATCAGGATGACTAGCGGAAGCCATGAGCAGTTCTTC
TRBJ2-7 TRBV7-9 NA NA CASSPGYEQYF TGTGCCAGCAGCCCCGGGTACGAGCAGTACTTC
TRBJ2-5 TRBV2 NA NA CASSDAGPETQYF TGTGCCAGCAGTGATGCCGGCCCGGAGACCCAGTACTTC
TRBJ2-5 TRBV4-1 TRBD1 NA CASSQDGTGGETQYF TGCGCCAGCAGCCAAGACGGAACAGGGGGAGAGACCCAGTACTTC
TRBJ2-5 TRBV9 NA few CASSVEAKQETQYF TGTGCCAGCAGCGTAGAGGCTAAACAAGAGACCCAGTACTTC
TRBJ1-2 TRBV6-1 NA few CASREGGSGGYTF TGTGCCAGCAGGGAGGGCGGCTCGGGTGGCTACACCTTC
TRBJ2-7 TRBV15 NA NA CATSRNRAYEQYF TGTGCCACCAGCAGGAACAGAGCCTACGAGCAGTACTTC